This T cell receptor (beta chain) was identified during a study of blood T cells in healthy people across ages. Study outcomes and limitations: Diversity estimates from one million T cells were considered underestimates.

Sample-barcoded 5' priming and a J-beta primer mix drove a second PCR of about 6 to 12 cycles. Using its own MiXCR run on the 5' RACE reads, TCRdb lists one record per CDR3 protein. The sample includes some 760,000 distinct CDR3 sequences, 20% to 25% of them seen just once. Total RNA extraction produced at least 6 micrograms (per sample) for the study. As to this clonotype: No antigen is known for it.

V shed 5 bases and J shed 5 bases, with 15 bases lying between them. Germline V CDR1 and CDR2: SGHTA, FQGNSA. There are 14 residues in the CDR3. The same sample was also studied in work on T cells of mothers and their children.

The sequenced material came from blood. The TCR comes from a boy younger than 18 in good health. V usage is TRBV7-2 and J usage is TRBJ1-1, with D perhaps TRBD1 (6 bases). CDR3 DNA sequence: TGTGCCAGCAGCACCAACCCAGGGGCGACTGAAGCTTTCTTT. Translation: CASSTNPGATEAFF.